This T cell receptor (beta chain) was sequenced for a study of ipilimumab plus nivolumab after autologous stem cell transplantation. Patients got ipilimumab 1 mg/kg beginning 14 to 28 days post-transplant. V lost 4 bases and J lost 11, with 25 bases in between. Looked up from germline, CDR1 is SGHTS and CDR2 is YDEGEE. The CDR3 loop spans 16 amino acids. Profiling relied on immunoSEQ multiplex PCR, and the TCRdb table lists in-frame clones only, not all of them. This table has about 83,000 clones, over 80% appearing once. The receptor's source is a male donor with diffuse large B-cell lymphoma. Sample: PBMCs, taken in a trial of ipilimumab plus nivolumab as post-transplant consolidation. The V gene is TRBV5-8, the J gene TRBJ2-1; possibly TRBD2 for D (5 bases). For the CDR3, the DNA is TGTGCCAGCAGCATAGACTCTGGGAATATTGGAGGAAAGCAGTTCTTC. The encoded protein is CASSIDSGNIGGKQFF. Filled out from reference TRBV5-8 and TRBJ2-1, the complete variable domain reads EAGVTQSPTHLIKTRGQQATLRCSPISGHTSVYWYQQALGLGLQFLLWYDEGEERNRGNFPPRFSGRQFPNYSSELNVNALELEDSALYLCASSIDSGNIGGKQFFGPGTRLTVL.